One and the same sample provided the 24 T cell receptor beta chains below, sequenced in a study of human T cells and chemical hapten exposure. Time point here: patch test 1, 2 weeks after DPC sensitization. Treatment indicated: therapeutic diphenylcyclopropenone sensitization with weekly scalp DPC. One entry per CDR3 protein, called by TCRdb with MiXCR from the RACE reads. There are about 74,000 distinct CDR3 sequences in the sample; approximately 32% occur only once, and roughly 10% lies in the top ten. This specimen consisted of whole blood, obtained in connection with sensitization to the hapten diphenylcyclopropenone (DPC). All receptors come from a man aged 40-49 years with alopecia areata. Some clones in this sample may be carry-over from other donors' samples.

This clonotype was seen a handful of times. The rearrangement joins TRBV6-5 to TRBJ2-7; 8 bases map to TRBD1. CDR3 length equals 15 residues. J lost 6 bases, V lost 0 bases, and 7 bases had no gene match. The germline gives CDR1 MNHEY, CDR2 SVGAGI. DNA of the CDR3: TGTGCCAGCAGTTACTCGGCAGGGGGCTTAGGCGAGCAGTACTTC. Its translation is CASSYSAGGLGEQYF.

The rearrangement joins TRBV7-2 to TRBJ2-3; D is undetermined. Trimming shortened V by 8 bases and J by 3 bases, and 6 bases separated the two germline ends. The CDR3 is 11 amino acids. CDR1 and CDR2 (germline): SGHTA, FQGNSA. CDR3 region: CASGATDTQYF. The CDR3 coding sequence is TGTGCCAGCGGCGCAACAGATACGCAGTATTTT. Together with reference TRBV7-2 and TRBJ2-3, the CDR3 gives the full variable domain: GAGVSQSPSNKVTEKGKDVELRCDPISGHTALYWYRQSLGQGLEFLIYFQGNSAPDKSGLPSDRFSAERTGGSVSTLTIQRTQQEDSAVYLCASGATDTQYFGPGTRLTVL.

The chain links TRBV6-5 to TRBJ1-1, with D maybe TRBD1 (5 bases). CDR3 size: 13 residues. Germline assignment: CDR1 MNHEY and CDR2 SVGAGI. V lost 2 bases to trimming and J lost 8 bases, with 12 bases between them. CDR3: CASSYEGRGEAFF. DNA of the CDR3: TGTGCCAGCAGTTACGAGGGGCGAGGGGAAGCTTTCTTT.

This clonotype was recorded a few times. V usage is TRBV20-1 and J usage is TRBJ2-7; 9 positions match TRBD1. Germline-derived CDR1 and CDR2 are DFQATT and SNEGSKA (reference sequence). This CDR3 comprises 15 residues. The V gene end was trimmed by 3 bases and the J gene end by 0 bases; junction bases not matched to a gene: 6. CDR3 residues: CSAREQGANSYEQYF. The CDR3 coding sequence is TGCAGTGCTAGGGAACAGGGGGCTAACTCCTACGAGCAGTACTTC.

J is TRBJ1-5 and V is TRBV7-3, with D unresolved. V was trimmed by 2 bases and J by 4 bases, leaving 6 bases between them. Germline CDR1 SGHTA, CDR2 FQGTGA. The CDR3 has 13 amino acids. CDR3 sequence reads: CASSLDVNQPQHF. In DNA form, the CDR3 reads TGTGCCAGCAGCTTAGATGTTAATCAGCCCCAGCATTTT.

A single count supports this clonotype. This chain joins TRBV28 and TRBJ2-3, with 12 bases identical to TRBD2. Germline CDR1 is MDHEN and CDR2 is SYDVKM. The CDR3 sequence is 17 residues long. Unmatched junction bases numbered 6, after V lost 5 bases and J lost 0 bases. This CDR3 reads CASSPDLAGGSTDTQYF. The DNA of the CDR3 is TGTGCCAGCAGTCCCGACCTAGCGGGAGGGAGCACAGATACGCAGTATTTT.

This clonotype was found a few times. The J gene is TRBJ2-1, the V gene TRBV11-2; D not certain. Germline V lookup: CDR1 SGHAT, CDR2 FQNNGV. There are 15 residues in the CDR3. The V end lost 1 base, the J end lost 7 bases, and 14 bases lay between the germline ends. CDR3 sequence reads: CASSLGAGLWNEQFF. In DNA, the CDR3 is TGTGCCAGCAGCTTAGGTGCCGGGCTGTGGAATGAGCAGTTCTTC.

This clonotype was counted at least ten times. The chain uses TRBV11-2 and TRBJ1-1, with D maybe TRBD1 (6 bases). This CDR3 contains 15 residues. In germline, CDR1 is SGHAT, CDR2 FQNNGV. Trimming pared 0 bases from V and 5 bases from J, leaving 13 bases between. The CDR3 nucleotides read TGTGCCAGCAGCTTAGATACAGGGACTAGGACTGAAGCTTTCTTT. Translated, it gives CASSLDTGTRTEAFF.

This clonotype was seen a handful of times. The chain has TRBV11-2 and TRBJ1-1, with 9 nucleotides matching TRBD1. The trim removed 5 bases at V and 4 bases at J, leaving 5 bases unmatched. The CDR3 runs 14 residues. Looked up from germline, CDR1 is SGHAT and CDR2 is FQNNGV. The CDR3 protein is CASSLGTGLTEAFF. In nucleotides, the CDR3 is TGTGCCAGCAGCCTTGGGACAGGGCTCACTGAAGCTTTCTTT.

V gene TRBV27 combines with J gene TRBJ2-1; D remains ambiguous. Trimming cost V 8 bases and J 5 bases, with 13 bases left between them. Germline V gene sequence: CDR1 MNHEY, CDR2 SMNVEV (reference sequence). The CDR3 sequence is 13 residues long. The CDR3 DNA reads TGTGCCAGCGGGTGGAGTGGGGACAATGAGCAGTTCTTC. Translated, it gives CASGWSGDNEQFF.

This clonotype has more than one count but fewer than ten. This chain connects TRBV19 to TRBJ2-1; 8 nucleotides line up with TRBD1. The CDR3 is 14 amino acids. Germline assignment: CDR1 LNHDA and CDR2 SQIVND (reference sequence). V lost 2 bases and J lost 5; bases outside the gene matches: 2. The CDR3 loop reads CASSIRTGNNEQFF. CDR3 DNA sequence: TGTGCCAGTAGTATAAGGACAGGGAACAATGAGCAGTTCTTC.

The chain recombines TRBV29-1 with TRBJ1-2; unclear D gene. The CDR3 is made up of 12 amino acids. Germline V gives CDR1 SQVTM, CDR2 ANQGSEA. V dropped 0 bases and J dropped 6 bases, with 8 bases sitting between them. The CDR3 DNA reads as TGCAGCGTTGAAGAAGGCGCGGATGGCTACACCTTC. Translated: CSVEEGADGYTF.

The chain employs TRBV11-1 and TRBJ2-1, with TRBD1 matching over 7 bases. Germline CDR1 SGHAT, CDR2 FQDESV (reference sequence). The CDR3 contains 16 residues. V was pared by 1 base and J by 9 bases, with 12 bases of the junction left unmatched. CDR3 protein: CASSLGGAPPGGEQFF. The CDR3 DNA reads as TGTGCCAGCAGCTTAGGAGGAGCCCCGCCAGGGGGTGAGCAGTTCTTC.

This clonotype was counted between two and nine times. The rearrangement links TRBV20-1 to TRBJ1-5, with D hard to call. The CDR3 runs 15 residues. Germline CDR1 is DFQATT and CDR2 is SNEGSKA (reference sequence). V was clipped by 1 base and J by 7 bases, with 17 bases between them. The CDR3 bases are TGCAGTGCTAGAGTCCCTAACAAGGCCGGGCAGCCCCAGCATTTT. It is translated as CSARVPNKAGQPQHF.

This rearrangement joins TRBV28 to TRBJ1-2; the D is unclear. The CDR3 covers 11 residues. The V end was cut by 4 bases, the J end by 11 bases, with 11 bases between. The germline CDR1 and CDR2 sequences are MDHEN and SYDVKM. The CDR3 DNA is TGTGCCAGCAGTTCCCCCGTCTCATACACCTTC. Translation: CASSSPVSYTF.

This clonotype was picked up one time. This chain joins TRBV20-1 and TRBJ2-4; 7 bases line up with TRBD2. J was trimmed by 0 bases and V by 6 bases; bases with no gene match: 17. Germline assignment: CDR1 DFQATT and CDR2 SNEGSKA (reference sequence). This CDR3 has 18 residues. Here the CDR3 reads CSATPEGRAWVAKNIQYF. In DNA form, the CDR3 reads TGCAGTGCCACCCCTGAGGGGAGGGCATGGGTAGCCAAAAACATTCAGTACTTC.

This clonotype was detected only a few times. The DNA for the CDR3 is TGTGCCAGCAGCTCAGGGGACTCACCCCTCCACTTT. Protein: CASSSGDSPLHF. The V and J genes are TRBV2 and TRBJ1-6; the D gene is possibly TRBD1 (6 bases). The ends were cut back, 6 bases at V and 10 bases at J, with 10 bases in the middle. Germline-derived CDR1 and CDR2 are SNHLY and FYNNEI. The CDR3 has 12 residues.

This clonotype has just one count. The rearrangement uses TRBV6-5 and TRBJ2-2; TRBD2 aligns across 12 bases. V trimming: 5 bases; J trimming: 5 bases; junction bases outside the gene matches: 6. The CDR3 spans 16 residues. Germline V gene sequence: CDR1 MNHEY, CDR2 SVGAGI. This CDR3 is CASSPSGRAGTGELFF. CDR3 coding DNA: TGTGCCAGCAGTCCTAGCGGGAGGGCCGGGACCGGGGAGCTGTTTTTT.

The chain carries TRBV10-3 and TRBJ2-1; weak D call: TRBD1 (5 bases). Looked up from germline, CDR1 is ENHRY and CDR2 is SYGVKD. The CDR3 totals 11 residues. V was clipped by 10 bases and J by 6 bases, with 10 bases between them. As DNA, the CDR3 is TGTGCCACCACGACAGCCAATGAGCAGTTCTTC. This codes for CATTTANEQFF.

The chain joins TRBV3-1 to TRBJ1-2; 7 bases match TRBD1. Germline CDR1 reads LGHDT; CDR2 reads YNNKEL (reference sequence). The CDR3 runs 16 residues. Unmatched junction bases numbered 9, after V lost 5 bases and J lost 0 bases. Here the CDR3 DNA reads TGTGCCAGCAGCGCGCAACAGGGGAGCCCTAACTATGGCTACACCTTC. Amino acids: CASSAQQGSPNYGYTF.

J is TRBJ2-1 and V is TRBV19, with D possibly being TRBD1 or TRBD2 (5 bases each). V lost 7 bases and J 7 bases, leaving 14 bases between the germline ends. Germline CDR1 and CDR2: LNHDA and SQIVND (reference sequence). The CDR3 is 13 amino acids. CDR3: CASKPGTSNEQFF. Written as DNA, the CDR3 is TGTGCCAGTAAGCCGGGGACGTCTAATGAGCAGTTCTTC.

The V gene is TRBV5-1, the J gene TRBJ1-1, with TRBD1 identical over 9 bases. The germline CDR1 and CDR2 sequences are SGHRS and YFSETQ. CDR3 length: 12 amino acids. J lost 8 bases, V lost 3 bases, and 2 bases had no gene match. The CDR3 spells CASSWGTGEAFF. As DNA, the CDR3 is TGCGCCAGCAGCTGGGGGACAGGGGAAGCTTTCTTT.

This clonotype appeared a few times. The chain recombines TRBV20-1 with TRBJ2-1; 13 bases are a match to TRBD2. V shed 6 bases and J 8 bases; nucleotides not matched to a gene: 7. Germline V CDR1 and CDR2: DFQATT, SNEGSKA (reference sequence). The CDR3 runs 14 residues. The CDR3 nucleotides are TGCAGTGCCAGGACTAGCGGGAGAGGTTATGAGCAGTTCTTC. This sequence encodes CSARTSGRGYEQFF.

The table lists this clonotype with a few counts. The chain couples TRBV18 to TRBJ1-6; perhaps TRBD1 as D (6 bases). Trimming removed 4 bases at V and 8 bases at J, with 12 bases between. CDR1 and CDR2 from the germline V gene are KGHSH and LQKENI. The CDR3 consists of 14 residues. DNA of the CDR3: TGTGCCAGCTCACAAGCGAGGGGGGATTCACCCCTCCACTTT. It encodes CASSQARGDSPLHF. The whole variable domain, filled in from reference TRBV18 and TRBJ1-6, reads NAGVMQNPRHLVRRRGQEARLRCSPMKGHSHVYWYRQLPEEGLKFMVYLQKENIIDESGMPKERFSAEFPKEGPSILRIQQVVRGDSAAYFCASSQARGDSPLHFGNGTRLTVT.